This note documents a single T cell receptor (beta chain) sequence. This sample is part of a study of blood T cell repertoires in COVID-19. Study-level background: The origin of the acute and convalescent COVID-19 samples was the United States, Italy and Spain.

As originally analysed: Reference gene primer amplification gave nucleated cell count estimates. Sequencing was performed with immunoSEQ multiplex PCR; in TCRdb, only in-frame clones are kept and a portion is missing. For V, J and clone size, that table is used; D and trimming come from the DNA. Of 150,000 to 200,000 clones detected, 65% to 90% appear once; the ten largest clones hold around 8.6%. This TCR was sampled from a middle-aged man with active or convalescent COVID-19. Sequenced material: peripheral blood.

The CDR3 here is CASRELGGSNQPQHF. As DNA, the CDR3 is TGTGCCAGCAGGGAGCTGGGGGGAAGCAATCAGCCCCAGCATTTT. The chain employs TRBV2 and TRBJ1-5, with a possible D match to TRBD1 (5 bases). The CDR3 extends over 15 amino acids. The V end was cut by 6 bases, the J end by 1 base, with 13 bases between. Germline CDR1 is SNHLY and CDR2 is FYNNEI.